Sequencing of this T cell receptor (beta chain) was carried out in a study of blood T cell repertoires in COVID-19. At the level of the study: The United States, Italy and Spain were the sources of the acute and convalescent COVID-19 samples. PBMCs, B-cell-depleted T cells, or T cells provided the cDNA or gDNA that made up the material.

Source study methods: Reference gene primers were amplified, and this amplification served to estimate nucleated cell counts. The method was immunoSEQ multiplex PCR; TCRdb's version includes in-frame clones alone and lacks a portion of them. V, J and clone size derive from that table, while D and trimming were established from the DNA sequence. This sample has 160,000 or so clones, with approximately 80% found just once. The CDR3 sequence is 13 residues long. V lost 4 bases to trimming and J lost 0 bases, with 7 bases between them. From germline, CDR1 is SGHRS and CDR2 YFSETQ. The sample taken for sequencing was peripheral blood. V is TRBV5-1 and J is TRBJ1-1; D is unresolved. This clonotype originated in a woman aged 80 or over with acute or convalescent COVID-19. CDR3 protein: CASSPFLNTEAFF. The CDR3 DNA reads TGCGCCAGCAGCCCATTCCTGAACACTGAAGCTTTCTTT.